These 23 T cell receptor beta chains originate from one sample sequenced in a study of regulatory T cells in long-lasting Graves disease. Time point given: persistent/refractory GD, antithyroid drugs over 5 years with positive TRAb. From PBMCs, RNA was extracted and then used to make the TCR library. With iRepertoire HTBI primers and Arm-PCR of CDR3 regions, TCR beta libraries were built. TCRdb analysed the multiplex PCR reads with MiXCR anew, one entry per CDR3 protein. The sample holds some 430,000 distinct CDR3 sequences; around a fifth are singletons and the top ten take about 6.6%. The material sequenced was peripheral blood mononuclear cells (PBMCs), taken when the disease was refractory, from a patient treated with antithyroid drugs. The source is a female donor with Graves disease.

The CDR3 loop is CASSHGLAGAFYEQYF. Written as DNA, the CDR3 is TGTGCCAGCAGCCACGGACTAGCGGGGGCCTTTTACGAGCAGTACTTC. V is TRBV28 and J is TRBJ2-7, with TRBD2 identical over 13 bases. Germline loops: CDR1 MDHEN, CDR2 SYDVKM. This CDR3 has 16 amino acids. Unmatched junction bases numbered 9, after V lost 6 bases and J lost 4 bases.

This clonotype was seen at least ten times. The chain uses TRBV11-1 and TRBJ2-5; tentative D call: TRBD1 (6 bases). Deletions cut 1 base from V and 4 bases from J, with 19 bases between. The germline gives CDR1 SGHAT, CDR2 FQDESV (reference sequence). This CDR3 has 17 residues. The CDR3 sequence: CASSLGISQGFAETQYF. In DNA, the CDR3 is TGTGCCAGCAGCTTAGGTATTTCACAGGGATTCGCAGAGACCCAGTACTTC.

This clonotype was found many times. This chain links TRBV28 with TRBJ1-6; 9 positions match TRBD1. From germline, CDR1 is MDHEN and CDR2 SYDVKM. The CDR3 runs to 14 residues. V trimming: 5 bases; J trimming: 10 bases; junction bases outside the gene matches: 6. CDR3 bases: TGTGCCAGCAGTCCGGGACAGGGACACTCACCCCTCCACTTT. As protein: CASSPGQGHSPLHF.

This chain joins TRBV5-1 and TRBJ1-1; D remains ambiguous. The CDR3 has 13 amino acids. Per germline, CDR1 SGHRS and CDR2 YFSETQ. V was clipped by 4 bases and J by 7 bases, with 14 bases between them. The CDR3 DNA reads as TGCGCCAGCAGCCGGAGGCCAGATAATGAAGCTTTCTTT. Protein product: CASSRRPDNEAFF.

This clonotype was recorded at least ten times. The V gene is TRBV6-2 or TRBV6-3, the J gene TRBJ2-7; tentative D call: TRBD2 (6 bases). The CDR3 covers 9 residues. Germline V gene sequence: CDR1 MNHEY, CDR2 SVGEGT. The germline V and J ends were trimmed by 8 bases and 7 bases, with 6 bases remaining between them. The CDR3: CASGGEQYF. The CDR3 coding sequence is TGTGCCAGCGGGGGGGAGCAGTACTTC.

The chain carries TRBV12-3 or TRBV12-4 and TRBJ2-1, with 11 bases that match TRBD1. V dropped 5 bases and J dropped 5; count of bases not matched to a gene: 5. The CDR3 covers 15 residues. Here the CDR3 DNA reads TGTGCCAGCAGTCCTCCGGGACAGGGGGACAATGAGCAGTTCTTC. This encodes CASSPPGQGDNEQFF.

This clonotype was counted only a few times. The genes are TRBV5-1 and TRBJ2-7; D uncertain. CDR3 length: 11 amino acids. V was clipped by 0 bases and J by 7 bases, with 5 bases between them. Germline V gives CDR1 SGHRS, CDR2 YFSETQ. The CDR3 spells CASSLDGEQYF. The CDR3 nucleotides read TGCGCCAGCAGCTTGGACGGGGAGCAGTACTTC.

There are many counts of this clonotype. The chain couples TRBV3-1 to TRBJ2-5; no definite D call. Between the trimmed V and J ends, which lost 0 bases and 7 bases, there was a span of 6 bases. The CDR3 loop spans 12 amino acids. Germline-derived CDR1 and CDR2 are LGHDT and YNNKEL (reference sequence). CDR3 loop: CASSQDRGTQYF. DNA for the CDR3: TGTGCCAGCAGCCAAGATCGCGGGACCCAGTACTTC.

This clonotype has at least ten counts. The chain carries TRBV28 and TRBJ2-5, with TRBD2 as a possible D gene (6 bases). CDR1 and CDR2 from the germline V gene are MDHEN and SYDVKM. The CDR3 totals 14 residues. The V and J ends lost 7 bases and 1 base respectively, with 13 bases between them. In DNA, the CDR3 is TGTGCCAGCATAAGGGCGGGGCTCCAAGAGACCCAGTACTTC. Translation: CASIRAGLQETQYF. The full variable domain, rest sourced from reference TRBV28 and TRBJ2-5, is DVKVTQSSRYLVKRTGEKVFLECVQDMDHENMFWYRQDPGLGLRLIYFSYDVKMKEKGDIPEGYSVSREKKERFSLILESASTNQTSMYLCASIRAGLQETQYFGPGTRLLVL.

Ten or more counts support this clonotype. V usage is TRBV27 and J usage is TRBJ2-7; tentatively, D is TRBD1 (6 bases). The CDR3 has 15 amino acids. In germline, CDR1 is MNHEY, CDR2 SMNVEV (reference sequence). With 2 bases removed from V and 0 bases from J, the gap between germline ends came to 11 bases. The CDR3 region is CASSLKQGVSYEQYF. The CDR3 DNA reads TGTGCCAGCAGTTTAAAACAGGGAGTCTCCTACGAGCAGTACTTC.

The sample holds a few counts of this clonotype. The chain uses TRBV9 and TRBJ1-2, with 9 positions matching TRBD1. The ends lost 4 bases at V and 4 bases at J; junction bases unmatched: 11. The CDR3 sequence is 16 residues long. CDR1 SGDLS and CDR2 YYNGEE come from the germline V gene. CDR3 protein: CASSTTTGGSAYGYTF. Written as DNA, the CDR3 is TGTGCCAGCAGCACAACAACAGGGGGCTCAGCCTATGGCTACACCTTC.

Concerning this clonotype: A much larger clone sits a single nucleotide away, making a read error possible. The chain is built from TRBV6-2 or TRBV6-3 and TRBJ2-2; TRBD2 matches at 7 bases. In germline, CDR1 is MNHEY, CDR2 SVGEGT. V shed 3 bases and J 7 bases; nucleotides not matched to a gene: 8. The CDR3 length is 15 residues. The CDR3 DNA reads TGTGCCAGCAGTTATCGGGCAGGCGGGAGCGGGGAGCTGTTTTTT. It translates to CASSYRAGGSGELFF.

This clonotype has more than one count but fewer than ten. The genes are TRBV19 and TRBJ2-6; no definite D call. The CDR3 runs 13 residues. V was pared by 10 bases and J by 4 bases, with 11 bases between. The germline V gene encodes CDR1 LNHDA and CDR2 SQIVND (reference sequence). CDR3 DNA: TGTGCCACTAAGGGTACCGGGGCCAACGTCCTGACTTTC. This codes for CATKGTGANVLTF. Full variable domain (remainder filled in from reference TRBV19 and TRBJ2-6): DGGITQSPKYLFRKEGQNVTLSCEQNLNHDAMYWYRQDPGQGLRLIYYSQIVNDFQKGDIAEGYSVSREKKESFPLTVTSAQKNPTAFYLCATKGTGANVLTFGAGSRLTVL.

This clonotype was found many times. The CDR3 here is CSARDRVRKTKTEAFF. CDR3 in DNA: TGCAGTGCTAGAGATAGGGTTAGGAAAACGAAGACTGAAGCTTTCTTT. The chain combines TRBV20-1 with TRBJ1-1; D is ambiguous. The V end lost 0 bases, the J end lost 5 bases, and 19 bases lay between the germline ends. Germline CDR1 reads DFQATT; CDR2 reads SNEGSKA (reference sequence). The CDR3 spans 16 residues.

The J gene is TRBJ2-7, the V gene TRBV3-1; 13 bases match TRBD2. The CDR3 is made up of 17 amino acids. The germline V gene has CDR1 LGHDT and CDR2 YNNKEL (reference sequence). Losses at the gene ends were 1 base for V and 4 bases for J; bases not matched to a gene: 7. CDR3 amino acids: CASSQGRGLAGPYEQYF. The CDR3 DNA follows: TGTGCCAGCAGCCAAGGCCGGGGACTAGCGGGACCGTACGAGCAGTACTTC.

This clonotype occurred a few times. This rearrangement joins TRBV9 to TRBJ1-6, with a possible D match to TRBD1 (6 bases). Germline loops: CDR1 SGDLS, CDR2 YYNGEE. The CDR3 contains 17 residues. V lost 2 bases to trimming and J lost 7 bases, with 19 bases between them. CDR3 nucleotides: TGTGCCAGCAGCGTGAAAAGTATCGGGGGCATCAATTCACCCCTCCACTTT. This codes for CASSVKSIGGINSPLHF.

This clonotype was seen at least ten times. This rearrangement joins TRBV5-1 to TRBJ1-5, with D possibly being TRBD1 (5 bases). This CDR3 contains 13 residues. The V gene's germline CDR1 is SGHRS and CDR2 YFSETQ. V was pared by 6 bases and J by 5 bases, with 12 bases between. The DNA of the CDR3 is TGCGCCAGCACCGTCCTGGGGGATCAGCCCCAGCATTTT. The encoded protein is CASTVLGDQPQHF.

The chain combines TRBV7-2 with TRBJ2-7, with TRBD2 matching 9 bases. The CDR3 has 14 residues. Trimming cost V 5 bases and J 5 bases; bases outside gene matches: 7. Germline V gives CDR1 SGHTA, CDR2 FQGNSA. The CDR3 DNA follows: TGTGCCAGCAGCCCAGGACTAGCGAGAAACGAGCAGTACTTC. It translates to CASSPGLARNEQYF.

This clonotype was observed many times. The chain is built from TRBV5-1 and TRBJ1-4; D not resolved. This CDR3 region has 16 residues. V was shortened by 0 bases and J by 10 bases, with 19 bases between the two germline ends. Germline lookup yields CDR1 SGHRS and CDR2 YFSETQ. CDR3: CASSLAVGFPEGKLFF. The DNA of the CDR3 is TGCGCCAGCAGCTTGGCCGTCGGGTTTCCAGAGGGAAAACTGTTTTTT.

CDR3 nucleotide sequence: TGTGCCAGCTCAATCAGGGGTTCCAAACCGGGGAAGCTGTTTTTT. It yields the protein CASSIRGSKPGKLFF. This chain links TRBV11-2 with TRBJ2-2; possible D gene TRBD1, 6 bases. The length of the CDR3 is 15 residues. Between the trimmed V and J ends, which lost 8 bases and 12 bases, there was a span of 25 bases. Germline-derived CDR1 and CDR2 are SGHAT and FQNNGV.

The chain joins TRBV5-6 to TRBJ2-5; unclear D gene. Germline lookup yields CDR1 SGHDT and CDR2 YYEEEE. Trimming left V 5 bases short and J 4 bases short, with 9 bases between. The CDR3 totals 12 residues. This chain's CDR3 is CASSKIAETQYF. The DNA for the CDR3 is TGTGCCAGCAGTAAAATAGCAGAGACCCAGTACTTC.

This clonotype was counted only a few times. This chain joins TRBV5-1 and TRBJ2-1, with D perhaps being TRBD1 or TRBD2 (6 bases each). Trimming removed 2 bases from V and 0 bases from J, with 15 bases in between. The CDR3 sequence is 17 residues long. Germline lookup yields CDR1 SGHRS and CDR2 YFSETQ. CDR3 amino acids: CASSFYSGGHSYNEQFF. In DNA, the CDR3 is TGCGCCAGCAGCTTTTATTCTGGGGGGCACTCCTACAATGAGCAGTTCTTC.

The V and J genes are TRBV7-2 and TRBJ2-7; 8 positions agree with TRBD1. Germline CDR1 and CDR2: SGHTA and FQGNSA. This CDR3 comprises 15 residues. V lost 5 bases, J lost 5 bases, and 11 bases stayed unmatched. For the CDR3, the DNA is TGTGCCAGCAGCGCATCACAGGGGGGCCGGGACGAGCAGTACTTC. It codes for CASSASQGGRDEQYF.